These 9 T cell receptor beta chains share one sample of origin, sequenced in a study of memory CD4+ T cells and cytomegalovirus serostatus. The protocol was immunoSEQ multiplex PCR, while the TCRdb copy is restricted to in-frame clones and leaves out a portion. The sample contains around 49,000 clones, roughly three quarters of which appear only once. The sort gate was single viable CD3+CD4+CD8-CD45RO+ cells for memory CD4+ T cells. What was sequenced was memory CD4+ T cells from blood. These TCRs come from an adult in good health and CMV-seronegative.

The chain employs TRBV7-9 and TRBJ2-7; 11 nucleotides line up with TRBD2. CDR3 length: 16 residues. The junction had 9 bases not matched to a gene; V was cut back by 5 bases and J by 3 bases. Germline CDR1 and CDR2: SEHNR and FQNEAQ (reference sequence). CDR3 DNA sequence: TGTGCCAGCAGCCATGGAGGGACTAGCGGACACTACGAGCAGTACTTC. It is translated as CASSHGGTSGHYEQYF.

The chain has TRBV18 and TRBJ2-5, with 10 bases identical to TRBD1. The CDR3 sequence is 21 residues long. The trim removed 1 base at V and 4 bases at J, leaving 21 bases unmatched. Germline V lookup: CDR1 KGHSH, CDR2 LQKENI. CDR3 sequence (DNA): TGTGCCAGCTCACCACTAGGACAGGCGCTTGCCCGACGGACAGGGGGAGAGACCCAGTACTTC. Its protein is CASSPLGQALARRTGGETQYF. The complete variable domain, with remaining parts taken from reference TRBV18 and TRBJ2-5, reads NAGVMQNPRHLVRRRGQEARLRCSPMKGHSHVYWYRQLPEEGLKFMVYLQKENIIDESGMPKERFSAEFPKEGPSILRIQQVVRGDSAAYFCASSPLGQALARRTGGETQYFGPGTRLLVL.

CDR3 in DNA: TGTGCCAGCAGTCCTCTCAGGGAAGCCCCGTACTTC. Protein: CASSPLREAPYF. This chain uses TRBV2 with TRBJ2-7; D is perhaps TRBD1 (5 bases). This CDR3 is 12 amino acids long. CDR1 is SNHLY and CDR2 is FYNNEI in the germline V gene. V dropped 5 bases and J dropped 12 bases, with 17 bases sitting between them.

The genes are TRBV19 and TRBJ2-5; 10 bases align to TRBD2. The CDR3 contains 18 residues. J gave up 0 bases and V 6 bases, and 13 bases lay outside the gene matches. CDR1 is LNHDA and CDR2 is SQIVND in the germline V gene (reference sequence). The CDR3, as DNA: TGTGCCAGTAGCTTTGGGGGGCTGACTAGCGGGTACCAAGAGACCCAGTACTTC. This translates into CASSFGGLTSGYQETQYF.

There are a few counts of this clone. The V gene is TRBV20-1, the J gene TRBJ2-5; tentatively, D is TRBD2 (6 bases). V shed 7 bases and J shed 5 bases, with 8 bases lying between them. Germline V gene sequence: CDR1 DFQATT, CDR2 SNEGSKA (reference sequence). The CDR3 consists of 10 residues. The DNA for the CDR3 is TGCAGTGGGGGGGTCGAGACCCAGTACTTC. This translates into CSGGVETQYF.

This clone was seen more than once but under ten times. The chain couples TRBV7-9 to TRBJ1-4; possible D gene TRBD1, 6 bases. Germline loops: CDR1 SEHNR, CDR2 FQNEAQ (reference sequence). Trimming removed 1 base from V and 5 bases from J, with 14 bases in between. This CDR3 contains 16 residues. The chain's CDR3 is CASSLGFRGINEKLFF. DNA of the CDR3: TGTGCCAGCAGCTTAGGGTTTAGGGGGATCAATGAAAAACTGTTTTTT.

This clone showed up many times. This sequence joins TRBV14 and TRBJ2-7, with 11 nucleotides matching TRBD2. The CDR3 is 15 residues long. Germline V CDR1 and CDR2: SGHDN, FVKESK. J lost 7 bases, V lost 0 bases, and 5 bases had no gene match. CDR3: CASSQELAGVGEQYF. As DNA, the CDR3 is TGTGCCAGCAGCCAAGAACTAGCGGGAGTGGGTGAGCAGTACTTC.

This clone was found once. The chain uses TRBV11-2 and TRBJ1-4, with D maybe TRBD1 (5 bases). This CDR3 comprises 17 residues. Germline lookup yields CDR1 SGHAT and CDR2 FQNNGV. The V and J ends lost 3 bases and 2 bases respectively, with 16 bases between them. CDR3: CASSFPRREGTNEKLFF. The CDR3 coding sequence is TGTGCCAGCAGCTTTCCTCGCAGGGAGGGGACTAATGAAAAACTGTTTTTT. The whole variable domain, remainder taken from reference TRBV11-2 and TRBJ1-4, is EAGVAQSPRYKIIEKRQSVAFWCNPISGHATLYWYQQILGQGPKLLIQFQNNGVVDDSQLPKDRFSAERLKGVDSTLKIQPAKLEDSAVYLCASSFPRREGTNEKLFFGSGTQLSVL.

The rearrangement links TRBV5-1 to TRBJ1-2, with D possibly TRBD1 on 5 matching bases. V lost 0 bases and J 5 bases, leaving 14 bases between the germline ends. Germline loops: CDR1 SGHRS, CDR2 YFSETQ. The CDR3 covers 15 residues. This CDR3 reads CASSLVRGMEYGYTF. In DNA form, the CDR3 reads TGCGCCAGCAGCTTGGTTCGGGGGATGGAGTATGGCTACACCTTC.